Described below is a single T cell receptor (beta chain) sequence and its context. Its target is not known. These data originate in a study of shared clonotypes between healthy human individuals. The overall study: Sampling drew on donors who were two women and a few men aged 18 to 49.

CDR3 size: 16 residues. Germline V lookup: CDR1 SGDLS, CDR2 YYNGEE. V shed 4 bases and J shed 2 bases, with 17 bases lying between them. Study findings and constraints: A reduction in generation probabilities was seen for non-shared clonotypes relative to those shared by all four donors.

Repertoires were generated with immunoSEQ multiplex PCR, while TCRdb's copy carries only in-frame clones and drops some. In the table there are approximately 1,500,000 clones, more than 95% of which are singletons. Sequenced material: naive CD4+ T cells sorted from blood. Subset described: CD45RA+ positively selected. V gene TRBV9 combines with J gene TRBJ2-3; D is uncertain. The receptor comes from a man aged 25 to 40 in good health. CDR3 amino acids: CASSPRVWSPTDTQYF. CDR3 in DNA: TGTGCCAGCAGCCCCCGGGTCTGGTCCCCCACAGATACGCAGTATTTT.